These 31 T cell receptor beta chains came from one sample sequenced in a study of identical twins. MiXCR was run by TCRdb on the 5' RACE reads, yielding one entry per CDR3 protein. The sample has hundreds of thousands of distinct CDR3 sequences; just over 7% are singletons. The sample was also reused in another study, on yellow fever vaccine responses in identical twins.

The sample comprised PBMCs. The source is a woman aged 18-29 years in good health.

The sample holds a few counts of this clonotype. CDR3 nucleotide sequence: TGTGCCAGCAGACAGACAGGGAGCTCCTATAATTCACCCCTCCACTTT. Translated: CASRQTGSSYNSPLHF. The rearrangement joins TRBV7-9 to TRBJ1-6; 7 bases are a match to TRBD1. This CDR3 is built from 16 residues. Germline V gene data show CDR1 as SEHNR and CDR2 as FQNEAQ (reference sequence). V trimming: 6 bases; J trimming: 0 bases; junction bases outside the gene matches: 5.

The CDR3 DNA is TGCAGTGCTCCAGAGGGGGGGGCGACTAGCACAGATACGCAGTATTTT. As protein: CSAPEGGATSTDTQYF. The chain links TRBV20-1 to TRBJ2-3, with D possibly being TRBD2 (7 bases). Trimming left V 5 bases short and J 0 bases short, with 18 bases between. Germline V gene data show CDR1 as DFQATT and CDR2 as SNEGSKA (reference sequence). The CDR3 has 16 residues.

This clonotype was seen only a few times. The V gene is TRBV12-3 or TRBV12-4, the J gene TRBJ1-2; tentatively, D is TRBD1 (5 bases). Trimming removed 4 bases at V and 1 base at J, with 13 bases between. This CDR3 spans 15 amino acids. The CDR3 DNA reads TGTGCCAGCAGTTCTAGGGGCGCCGTTAACTATGGCTACACCTTC. Amino acids: CASSSRGAVNYGYTF.

This clonotype was counted many times. The chain links TRBV12-3 or TRBV12-4 to TRBJ2-7; D might be TRBD1 (5 bases). The CDR3 loop spans 12 amino acids. Trimming took off 6 bases at V and 9 bases at J, with 15 bases between the two ends. In DNA, the CDR3 is TGTGCCAGCAGCATCCTCGGCGACAGGCAGTACGTC. Translating it yields CASSILGDRQYV.

The gene calls are TRBV3-1 and TRBJ2-4; D is possibly TRBD2 (6 bases). Between the trimmed V and J ends, which lost 7 bases and 2 bases, there was a span of 15 bases. CDR1 is LGHDT, CDR2 YNNKEL, per germline (reference sequence). This CDR3 region has 15 residues. The CDR3 region is CASTPAGRTKNIQYF. The CDR3, as DNA: TGTGCCAGCACCCCGGCGGGACGGACCAAAAACATTCAGTACTTC.

The chain is built from TRBV11-2 and TRBJ2-3, with D perhaps being TRBD1 or TRBD2 (6 bases each). Trimming removed 5 bases from V and 3 bases from J, with 24 bases in between. CDR3 length equals 18 residues. Germline assignment: CDR1 SGHAT and CDR2 FQNNGV. CDR3 loop: CASSLGQGRRGRTDTQYF. The CDR3 DNA is TGTGCCAGCAGCCTTGGGCAGGGGAGGAGGGGCCGAACAGATACGCAGTATTTT.

This chain uses TRBV20-1 with TRBJ2-1; a possible D gene is TRBD2 (6 bases). Per the germline V gene, CDR1 is DFQATT and CDR2 is SNEGSKA (reference sequence). The CDR3 spans 12 residues. Trimming shortened V by 4 bases and J by 9 bases, and 13 bases separated the two germline ends. The CDR3 nucleotides are TGCAGTGCTAATGTGGGAGGTGGTGAGCAGTTCTTC. Protein product: CSANVGGGEQFF.

This clonotype was counted between two and nine times. The genes are TRBV11-2 and TRBJ2-2; D remains unclear. Trimming took 3 bases from V and 3 from J, leaving 11 bases between them. This CDR3 has 15 residues. Germline CDR1 SGHAT, CDR2 FQNNGV. CDR3 sequence (DNA): TGTGCCAGCAGCTTTCAGTCGGCCTACACCGGGGAGCTGTTTTTT. As protein: CASSFQSAYTGELFF.

This clonotype was observed many times. V is TRBV4-1 and J is TRBJ2-3; 7 bases agree with TRBD1. CDR1 and CDR2 (germline): MGHRA, YSYEKL. The CDR3 is made up of 17 amino acids. V lost 4 bases and J lost 6; bases outside the gene matches: 16. In DNA form, the CDR3 reads TGCGCCAGCAGCCTCTCCGGGACAGTCGGTCAAACGGATACGCAGTATTTT. Translating gives CASSLSGTVGQTDTQYF.

This clonotype was observed a handful of times. The V gene is TRBV6-5, the J gene TRBJ2-3; D is unclear. Trimming stripped 0 bases from V and 10 bases from J, with 11 bases between. Germline lookup yields CDR1 MNHEY and CDR2 SVGAGI. This CDR3 is built from 13 residues. In DNA form, the CDR3 reads TGTGCCAGCAGTTACTCGTCGACAAGTGCGCAGTATTTT. Protein: CASSYSSTSAQYF.

Ten or more counts support this clonotype. This chain uses TRBV2 with TRBJ2-1; unclear D gene. The CDR3 runs to 13 residues. V lost 5 bases, J lost 5 bases, and 10 bases lay in between. Germline V lookup: CDR1 SNHLY, CDR2 FYNNEI. CDR3 sequence: CASSPNLNNEQFF. The CDR3 DNA reads TGTGCCAGCAGTCCTAACTTAAACAATGAGCAGTTCTTC.

The chain employs TRBV24-1 and TRBJ2-5, with 7 bases aligning to TRBD1. Trimming cost V 7 bases and J 3 bases; bases outside gene matches: 10. Per germline, CDR1 KGHDR and CDR2 SFDVKD. CDR3 size: 15 residues. The CDR3 region is CATSDRDRYEETQYF. The CDR3 DNA follows: TGTGCCACCAGCGACCGGGACAGATACGAAGAGACCCAGTACTTC.

This clonotype was detected a few times. V gene TRBV7-6 combines with J gene TRBJ2-5, with 8 bases identical to TRBD2. V lost 1 base to trimming and J lost 2 bases; unmatched junction nucleotides: 9. The CDR3 is 17 amino acids. The germline CDR1 and CDR2 sequences are SGHVS and FNYEAQ. The CDR3 sequence: CASSLVVAGFSQETQYF. The CDR3, as DNA: TGTGCCAGCAGCTTAGTGGTAGCGGGGTTCTCTCAAGAGACCCAGTACTTC.

The V and J genes are TRBV29-1 and TRBJ2-3, with D possibly matching TRBD1 (6 bases). This CDR3 spans 14 amino acids. Germline CDR1 reads SQVTM; CDR2 reads ANQGSEA. Trimming took 4 bases from V and 5 from J, leaving 16 bases between them. The CDR3: CSVGPSGEQDTQYF. DNA of the CDR3: TGCAGCGTTGGTCCCTCAGGGGAGCAAGATACGCAGTATTTT.

This chain connects TRBV7-9 to TRBJ2-7, with 10 bases fitting TRBD2. Trimming cost V 4 bases and J 0 bases; bases outside gene matches: 3. The CDR3 is made up of 15 amino acids. From germline, CDR1 is SEHNR and CDR2 FQNEAQ (reference sequence). The CDR3 is CASSSGLAASYEQYF. The CDR3 nucleotides read TGTGCCAGCAGCTCCGGACTAGCGGCCTCCTACGAGCAGTACTTC.

This clonotype was picked up many times. The genes are TRBV7-2 and TRBJ1-1; D not resolved. Germline assignment: CDR1 SGHTA and CDR2 FQGNSA. Trimming took off 5 bases at V and 4 bases at J, with 11 bases between the two ends. The CDR3 consists of 13 residues. CDR3 bases: TGTGCCAGCAGCCTGAAGGGTAGCACTGAAGCTTTCTTT. It encodes CASSLKGSTEAFF.

This clonotype was observed many times. The J gene is TRBJ2-5, the V gene TRBV12-3 or TRBV12-4, with a tentative D call TRBD2 (5 bases). V gave up 5 bases and J gave up 0 bases, with 13 bases separating them. The CDR3 is 15 amino acids. CDR3 residues: CASSPRGMDQETQYF. DNA of the CDR3: TGTGCCAGCAGTCCCCGGGGAATGGACCAAGAGACCCAGTACTTC.

This clonotype came up many times. The rearrangement links TRBV11-2 to TRBJ2-1, with 9 bases identical to TRBD2. The ends lost 5 bases at V and 0 bases at J; junction bases unmatched: 17. This CDR3 is built from 20 residues. Germline lookup yields CDR1 SGHAT and CDR2 FQNNGV. In DNA, the CDR3 is TGTGCCAGCAGCACCCCTGGGTTAGCGGGAGTTCTCAGCTCCTACAATGAGCAGTTCTTC. It codes for CASSTPGLAGVLSSYNEQFF.

This clonotype was found many times. The chain combines TRBV12-3 or TRBV12-4 with TRBJ2-7, with D perhaps given as TRBD1 or TRBD2 (5 bases each). V was shortened by 2 bases and J by 0 bases, with 8 bases between the two germline ends. The CDR3 has 14 amino acids. The CDR3 DNA follows: TGTGCCAGCAGTTTATTGGGACCCTCCTACGAGCAGTACTTC. Amino acid sequence: CASSLLGPSYEQYF.

The V gene is TRBV7-8, the J gene TRBJ2-1; unclear D gene. Germline V gene sequence: CDR1 SGHVS, CDR2 FQNEAQ. This CDR3 comprises 15 residues. Trimming took off 1 base at V and 0 bases at J, with 7 bases between the two ends. DNA for the CDR3: TGTGCCAGCAGCTTAGGGGTTAACTCCTACAATGAGCAGTTCTTC. Its translation is CASSLGVNSYNEQFF.

This clonotype appeared many times. DNA of the CDR3: TGTGCCACCAGTGATTCCTCCCTCCACTCCGGGAATCCGCCAGATACGCAGTATTTT. Translating it yields CATSDSSLHSGNPPDTQYF. The chain recombines TRBV24-1 with TRBJ2-3; possible D gene TRBD2, 5 bases. V was trimmed by 2 bases and J by 4 bases, leaving 24 bases between them. The V gene's germline CDR1 is KGHDR and CDR2 SFDVKD. This CDR3 is 19 amino acids long.

This clonotype showed up just a few times. The chain links TRBV20-1 to TRBJ2-5; 7 nucleotides align to TRBD2. This CDR3 region has 15 residues. Germline V CDR1 and CDR2: DFQATT, SNEGSKA (reference sequence). After removal of 2 bases from V and 1 base from J, the junction contained 7 bases not matched to a gene. This CDR3 reads CSARPGTTTQETQYF. CDR3 DNA: TGCAGTGCTAGACCCGGGACTACGACCCAAGAGACCCAGTACTTC.

CDR3: CASSPHTVAKNIQYF. The CDR3 DNA is TGTGCCAGCAGCCCCCATACAGTAGCCAAAAACATTCAGTACTTC. This chain uses TRBV7-9 with TRBJ2-4; D unresolved. Germline CDR1 reads SEHNR; CDR2 reads FQNEAQ (reference sequence). V lost 5 bases, J lost 0 bases, and 11 bases lay in between. CDR3 size: 15 residues.

The sample holds a few counts of this clonotype. The chain joins TRBV10-3 to TRBJ2-5; 14 bases line up with TRBD2. The CDR3 loop spans 15 amino acids. With 5 bases clipped from V and 3 bases from J, the junction kept 2 bases outside the gene matches. Germline loops: CDR1 ENHRY, CDR2 SYGVKD. The CDR3 region has the DNA TGTGCCATCAGTCCGGGACTAGCGGGGGAAGAGACCCAGTACTTC. Translation gives CAISPGLAGEETQYF.

This clonotype came up a few times. This sequence joins TRBV6-2 or TRBV6-3 and TRBJ2-2; D is ambiguous. The length of the CDR3 is 13 residues. The V gene lost 2 bases and the J gene lost 6 bases, with 7 bases spanning the gap. Germline V gene sequence: CDR1 MNHEY, CDR2 SVGEGT. Here the CDR3 DNA reads TGTGCCAGCAGTTACCCCCCTCCCGGGGAGCTGTTTTTT. It translates to CASSYPPPGELFF.

The CDR3 loop is CSSRNGLSGSLGGELFF. The CDR3 nucleotides are TGCAGCTCCCGAAATGGGCTTAGCGGGAGTCTGGGCGGGGAGCTGTTTTTT. J is TRBJ2-2 and V is TRBV29-1; 9 nucleotides match TRBD2. The CDR3 extends over 17 amino acids. V was clipped by 8 bases and J by 7 bases; unmatched bases: 20. CDR1 and CDR2 (germline): SQVTM, ANQGSEA.

The CDR3 here is CASSESAGGDIQYF. CDR3 coding DNA: TGTGCCAGCAGTGAATCGGCAGGGGGGGACATTCAGTACTTC. This chain joins TRBV2 and TRBJ2-4, with D perhaps assigned TRBD1 or TRBD2 (7 bases each). The germline V gene encodes CDR1 SNHLY and CDR2 FYNNEI. V was pared by 2 bases and J by 8 bases, with 13 bases between. The CDR3 covers 14 residues.

This clonotype was counted at least ten times. The chain recombines TRBV25-1 with TRBJ2-1, with 14 bases matching TRBD2. Germline lookup yields CDR1 MGHDK and CDR2 SYGVNS. The CDR3 runs to 15 residues. Losses at the gene ends were 7 bases for V and 9 bases for J; bases not matched to a gene: 8. The CDR3 here is CASKLGTSGSPEQFF. In DNA form, the CDR3 reads TGTGCCAGCAAGTTGGGGACTAGCGGGAGCCCTGAGCAGTTCTTC.

This clonotype occurred many times. This rearrangement joins TRBV12-3 or TRBV12-4 to TRBJ2-5, with TRBD2 matching over 11 bases. The length of the CDR3 is 16 residues. Unmatched junction bases numbered 6, after V lost 4 bases and J lost 2 bases. CDR3 sequence: CASSSTSGGKQETQYF. In DNA, the CDR3 is TGTGCCAGCAGTTCCACTAGCGGGGGCAAACAAGAGACCCAGTACTTC.

This clonotype has a count of ten or more. The J gene is TRBJ2-3, the V gene TRBV3-1; no clear D gene. The CDR3 has 13 residues. With 2 bases removed from V and 3 bases from J, the gap between germline ends came to 6 bases. Germline V gene lookup returns CDR1 LGHDT and CDR2 YNNKEL (reference sequence). Written as DNA, the CDR3 is TGTGCCAGCAGCCAATTTCTTACAGATACGCAGTATTTT. Translation: CASSQFLTDTQYF.

This clonotype was seen repeatedly, ten times or more. The V call is TRBV18, the J call TRBJ2-7; D gene uncertain. V was cut by 2 bases and J by 4 bases, with 6 bases left in between. Germline CDR1 and CDR2: KGHSH and LQKENI. The CDR3 is 12 residues long. This CDR3 is CASSPVRYEQYF. CDR3 nucleotide sequence: TGTGCCAGCTCACCAGTCCGGTACGAGCAGTACTTC.